In this sample, the clone carrying this T cell receptor (beta chain) turned up once. The data belong to a study of blood T cell repertoires in COVID-19. The method was immunoSEQ multiplex PCR; TCRdb's version includes in-frame clones alone and lacks a portion of them. The table records fewer than 450,000 clones, 87% of them present only once. This CDR3 has 12 residues. Germline assignment: CDR1 KGHSH and CDR2 LQKENI. V gave up 3 bases and J gave up 5 bases, with 7 bases separating them. The chain carries TRBV18 and TRBJ2-5, with D hard to call. Sequenced input: peripheral blood. This TCR derives from a woman in her forties or fifties with COVID-19, enrolled during active disease. The CDR3 DNA is TGTGCCAGCTCACCTTCTCCGGAGACCCAGTACTTC. Amino acid sequence: CASSPSPETQYF.